This TCR beta chain was obtained from a study of cytomegalovirus exposure and HLA in healthy donors. Study-level background: Of 398 genotyped donors, approximately 84% clustered with self-reported Caucasian donors. Whole-study results and caveats: Accurate prediction of HLA-A and HLA-B alleles (for most subjects) was reportedly achieved from TCR beta sequences. TCR beta V- and J-gene trimming, according to a later analysis, was linked to a missense DCLRE1C variant.

This CDR3 comprises 16 residues. CDR1 and CDR2 from the germline V gene are SSHAT and FNYEAQ (reference sequence). Details on this clone: Its specificity is unknown. The junction does not match germline at one end; this may be a read error.

60 Vbeta and 13 Jbeta primers were used in PCR. The assay was immunoSEQ multiplex PCR, and TCRdb's table has in-frame clones only and misses some. Of around 170,000 clones in the sample, around 86% were seen once. The gene calls are TRBV7-7 and TRBJ2-4, with TRBD1 identical over 7 bases. The sample was PBMCs. The sequence came from a middle-aged man in good health and CMV-seropositive. The CDR3 DNA sequence: TGTGCTAGCAGCCCGGACAGGTCCTTAGCCAAAAACATTCAGTACTTC. This codes for CASSPDRSLAKNIQYF.